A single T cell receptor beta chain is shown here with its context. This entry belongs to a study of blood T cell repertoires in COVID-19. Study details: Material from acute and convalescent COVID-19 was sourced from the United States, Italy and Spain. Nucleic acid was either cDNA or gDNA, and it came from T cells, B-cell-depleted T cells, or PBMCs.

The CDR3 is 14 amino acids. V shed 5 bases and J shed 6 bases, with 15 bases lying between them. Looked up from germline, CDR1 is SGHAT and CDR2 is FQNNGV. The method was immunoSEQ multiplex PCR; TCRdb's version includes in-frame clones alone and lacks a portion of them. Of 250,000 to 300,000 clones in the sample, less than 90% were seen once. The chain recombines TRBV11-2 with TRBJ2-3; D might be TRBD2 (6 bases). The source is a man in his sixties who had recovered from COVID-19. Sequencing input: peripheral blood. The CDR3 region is CASSPRTTEDTQYF. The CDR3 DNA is TGTGCCAGCAGCCCCAGGACTACCGAGGATACGCAGTATTTT.